This TCR beta chain was obtained from a study of CD8+CD57+ T cells in acquired aplastic anemia. On the study more broadly: The study obtained an average of 3.2 ug of DNA from sorted CD4+ and CD8+ cells. Roughly 9.8 million reads, on average, were obtained for CD4+ cells from healthy donors.

With respect to this clonotype: Its cognate antigen is unknown. One junction end does not reproduce the germline sequence, and a read error may be involved.

Per the germline V gene, CDR1 is SEHNR and CDR2 is FQNEAQ (reference sequence). The CDR3 covers 14 residues. General observations from the study: Some 31 sequences, all CD8+ CDR3, were shared between patients and controls.

CDR3 and TCR beta VDJ profiling relied on genomic DNA as the template. One entry per CDR3 protein, called by TCRdb with MiXCR from the reads. The sample shows some 240,000 distinct CDR3 sequences, about 37% of them seen only once. This receptor was identified in a human donor in good health, serving as a control. This chain joins TRBV7-9 and TRBJ2-6, with a weak D call TRBD1 (5 bases). Sequencing was done on a sample of sorted CD4+, CD8+, or CD8+CD57+ T cells (not recorded which) from PBMCs. The DNA of the CDR3 is TGTGCCAGCAGTAAGCTTCCTGGGGCCAACGTCCTGGCTTTC. The encoded protein is CASSKLPGANVLAF.